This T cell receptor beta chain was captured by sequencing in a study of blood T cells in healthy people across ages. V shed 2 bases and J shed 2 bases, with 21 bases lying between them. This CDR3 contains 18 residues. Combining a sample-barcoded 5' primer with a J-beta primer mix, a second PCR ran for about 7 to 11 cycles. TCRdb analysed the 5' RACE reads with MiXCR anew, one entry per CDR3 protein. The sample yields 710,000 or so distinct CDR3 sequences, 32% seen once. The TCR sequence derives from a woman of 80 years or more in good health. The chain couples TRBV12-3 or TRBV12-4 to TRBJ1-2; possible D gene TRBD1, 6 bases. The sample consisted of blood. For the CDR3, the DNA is TGTGCCAGCAGTTTAAGAGGGGGTAGTCGATTTAGAAACTATGGCTACACCTTC. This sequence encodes CASSLRGGSRFRNYGYTF.